Listed below are T cell receptor beta chains from one sample, sequenced in a study of T cell responses to AZD1222 COVID-19 vaccine. The data were produced by immunoSEQ multiplex PCR, yet TCRdb's version contains in-frame clones alone and is incomplete. The sample records about 120,000 clones, roughly 88% being singletons. The sequencing here drew on peripheral blood, taken on day 0 of AZD1222 vaccination. The receptors were gathered from an adult in good health. Both conserved end residues are part of each CDR3. D genes are given only for firm matches. Part of the rows lack a size; the others show once, few, many or a class for expanded clones.

.,.,TRBJ1-5,TRBV2,CASSESGSLGPQHF,TGTGCCAGCAGTGAGTCGGGCTCTCTTGGGCCCCAGCATTTT
.,.,TRBJ2-4,TRBV3-1/TRBV3-2,CASSLNGGVAKNIQYF,TGTGCCAGCAGCCTGAATGGCGGTGTAGCCAAAAACATTCAGTACTTC
.,TRBD1,TRBJ1-1,TRBV3-1/TRBV3-2,CASSLRQGHIEAFF,TGTGCCAGCAGCCTAAGACAGGGCCACATTGAAGCTTTCTTT
.,.,TRBJ1-2,TRBV5-1,CASSLGRQDGYTF,TGCGCCAGCAGCTTGGGACGACAAGACGGCTACACCTTC
.,TRBD1,TRBJ1-6,TRBV11-2,CASSLDGTGFTYNSPLHF,TGTGCCAGCAGCTTAGATGGGACAGGATTCACCTATAATTCACCCCTCCACTTT
.,.,TRBJ1-6,TRBV6-5,CASRATTGYNSPLHF,TGTGCCAGCAGAGCTACGACAGGTTATAATTCACCCCTCCACTTT
.,.,TRBJ2-7,TRBV5-1,CASSGRDPSYEQYF,TGCGCCAGCAGCGGGCGCGACCCCTCCTACGAGCAGTACTTC
.,.,TRBJ2-3,TRBV12-3/TRBV12-4,CASRDGTDTQYF,TGTGCCAGCAGGGATGGCACAGATACGCAGTATTTT
.,TRBD1,TRBJ1-6,TRBV25-1,CASSLSTGVNSPLHF,TGTGCCAGCAGTCTTTCGACAGGGGTTAATTCACCCCTCCACTTT
few,TRBD1,TRBJ1-1,TRBV29-1,CSVWGQGDTEAFF,TGCAGCGTTTGGGGACAGGGGGACACTGAAGCTTTCTTT
.,TRBD2,TRBJ2-5,TRBV10-3,CAISGGATETQYF,TGTGCCATCAGCGGGGGGGCTACAGAGACCCAGTACTTC
.,.,TRBJ2-2,TRBV6-5,CASSSLGRGNAGELFF,TGTGCCAGCAGTTCCCTGGGGCGAGGGAATGCCGGGGAGCTGTTTTTT
once,.,TRBJ1-1,TRBV9,CASSSADGAFF,TGTGCCAGCAGCTCGGCGGACGGCGCTTTCTTT
.,.,TRBJ2-5,TRBV18,CASSPRLGGETQYF,TGTGCCAGCTCACCACGGCTAGGAGGGGAGACCCAGTACTTC
.,TRBD1,TRBJ2-1,TRBV29-1,CSVEVLRGNEQFF,TGCAGCGTTGAAGTGCTCAGGGGGAATGAGCAGTTCTTC
.,.,TRBJ2-2,TRBV10-3,CAISEDRAGTGELFF,TGTGCCATCAGTGAAGATCGGGCGGGCACCGGGGAGCTGTTTTTT
.,TRBD1,TRBJ2-4,TRBV18,CASSPRDRTAKNIQYF,TGTGCCAGCTCACCTCGGGACAGAACTGCCAAAAACATTCAGTACTTC